The 20 T cell receptor beta chains given below trace back to one sample, sequenced in a study of T cell responses to AZD1222 COVID-19 vaccine. Assay used: immunoSEQ multiplex PCR; TCRdb lists only in-frame clones, some missing. The data hold 95,000 to 110,000 clones, with roughly 86% observed a single time. The specimen comprised peripheral blood, sampled 28 days after the second dose of the MenACWY control vaccine. The receptor set was obtained from an adult who received the MenACWY meningococcal vaccine as a control.

This clone was counted once. The chain carries TRBV30 and TRBJ1-2, with TRBD1 matching over 7 bases. CDR1 and CDR2 from the germline V gene are GTSNPN and SVGIG (reference sequence). After removal of 1 base from V and 2 bases from J, the junction contained 4 bases not matched to a gene. This CDR3 is 14 amino acids long. In DNA, the CDR3 is TGTGCCTGGAGTGCAAGGACAGGAAACTATGGCTACACCTTC. This encodes CAWSARTGNYGYTF. Full variable domain (remainder filled in from reference TRBV30 and TRBJ1-2): SQTIHQWPATLVQPVGSPLSLECTVEGTSNPNLYWYRQAAGRGLQLLFYSVGIGQISSEVPQNLSASRPQDRQFILSSKKLLLSDSGFYLCAWSARTGNYGYTFGSGTRLTVV.

The rearrangement links TRBV5-6 to TRBJ2-7; 9 nucleotides match TRBD1. The CDR3 sequence is 14 residues long. The germline gives CDR1 SGHDT, CDR2 YYEEEE. V lost 4 bases to trimming and J lost 5 bases; unmatched junction nucleotides: 7. The CDR3 region is CASSRDREGHEQYF. DNA of the CDR3: TGTGCCAGCAGCCGGGACAGGGAGGGTCACGAGCAGTACTTC.

The chain uses TRBV19 and TRBJ2-7; a possible D gene is TRBD1 (6 bases). This CDR3 has 13 residues. The V end lost 3 bases, the J end lost 3 bases, and 9 bases lay between the germline ends. Germline V CDR1 and CDR2: LNHDA, SQIVND (reference sequence). CDR3 loop: CASSIGQLYEQYF. The CDR3 DNA follows: TGTGCCAGTAGTATTGGACAGCTCTACGAGCAGTACTTC.

This rearrangement joins TRBV6-5 to TRBJ1-2, with D possibly matching TRBD1 (6 bases). V was clipped by 0 bases and J by 5 bases, with 7 bases between them. Germline-derived CDR1 and CDR2 are MNHEY and SVGAGI. The CDR3 is 13 residues long. CDR3 amino acids: CASSYSRGYGYTF. As DNA, the CDR3 is TGTGCCAGCAGTTACTCGAGGGGGTATGGCTACACCTTC.

The rearrangement joins TRBV30 to TRBJ2-2; D remains ambiguous. CDR1 is GTSNPN, CDR2 SVGIG, per germline (reference sequence). Trimming took 2 bases from V and 2 from J, leaving 0 bases between them. The CDR3 covers 11 residues. CDR3 bases: TGTGCCTGGAGTAACACCGGGGAGCTGTTTTTT. Encoded protein: CAWSNTGELFF. The complete variable domain, with remaining parts taken from reference TRBV30 and TRBJ2-2, reads SQTIHQWPATLVQPVGSPLSLECTVEGTSNPNLYWYRQAAGRGLQLLFYSVGIGQISSEVPQNLSASRPQDRQFILSSKKLLLSDSGFYLCAWSNTGELFFGEGSRLTVL.

The CDR3 loop is CASSVGGENSPLHF. DNA for the CDR3: TGTGCCAGCAGCGTAGGAGGGGAGAATTCACCCCTCCACTTT. V usage is TRBV9 and J usage is TRBJ1-6; D may be TRBD1 (5 bases). V lost 0 bases and J lost 7, with 8 bases in between. Germline lookup yields CDR1 SGDLS and CDR2 YYNGEE. The CDR3 has 14 residues.

The chain combines TRBV11-2 with TRBJ2-2, with 9 bases identical to TRBD1. CDR3 length: 17 amino acids. Germline V gene sequence: CDR1 SGHAT, CDR2 FQNNGV. Trimming at V came to 4 bases and at J to 6 bases, leaving 12 bases not matched to a gene. DNA of the CDR3: TGTGCCAGCAGCTATTCCCCGCAGACAGGGGGGGCCGGGGAGCTGTTTTTT. Translated: CASSYSPQTGGAGELFF.

This clone showed up just once. The rearrangement uses TRBV28 and TRBJ1-2, with TRBD1 identical over 9 bases. Germline CDR1 and CDR2: MDHEN and SYDVKM. The V segment lost 5 bases and the J segment 7 bases; nucleotides outside the gene matches: 11. CDR3 length equals 15 residues. CDR3 sequence reads: CASSLPPGQGGGYTF. DNA of the CDR3: TGTGCCAGCAGTCTACCCCCGGGACAGGGTGGTGGCTACACCTTC.

The V and J genes are TRBV6-5 and TRBJ1-2; a possible D gene is TRBD1 (6 bases). V lost 6 bases to trimming and J lost 8 bases, with 16 bases between them. This CDR3 comprises 13 residues. The germline gives CDR1 MNHEY, CDR2 SVGAGI. The DNA of the CDR3 is TGTGCCAGCAGGAGGGGGGGGGCTGGAGGCTACACCTTC. Amino acid sequence: CASRRGGAGGYTF.

This rearrangement joins TRBV6-6 to TRBJ2-2; tentatively, D is TRBD2 (5 bases). CDR1 and CDR2 from the germline V gene are MNHNY and SVGAGI (reference sequence). There are 15 residues in the CDR3. Trimming cost V 4 bases and J 6 bases, with 15 bases left between them. This CDR3 is CASSSPSRGAGELFF. The CDR3 DNA reads TGTGCCAGCAGTTCCCCTAGCCGTGGGGCCGGGGAGCTGTTTTTT.

This chain joins TRBV2 and TRBJ1-5; D is undetermined. The V gene lost 4 bases and the J gene lost 9 bases, with 10 bases spanning the gap. Germline V lookup: CDR1 SNHLY, CDR2 FYNNEI. This CDR3 is 12 amino acids long. Here the CDR3 reads CASSASFGPQHF. Here the CDR3 DNA reads TGTGCCAGCAGTGCGTCATTCGGGCCCCAGCATTTT.

V is TRBV19 and J is TRBJ1-4; a weak D match, TRBD1 (5 bases). V gave up 6 bases and J gave up 5 bases, with 16 bases separating them. The CDR3 loop spans 15 amino acids. CDR1 and CDR2 (germline): LNHDA, SQIVND (reference sequence). The DNA for the CDR3 is TGTGCCAGTAGCGACACCGGGACGGTGAATGAAAAACTGTTTTTT. Translation gives CASSDTGTVNEKLFF.

The count of this clone is one. The V and J genes are TRBV12-3 or TRBV12-4 and TRBJ1-3, with D hard to call. Trimming removed 4 bases from V and 4 bases from J, with 8 bases in between. CDR3 length: 13 residues. CDR3 in DNA: TGTGCCAGCAGTTCCGGGTTAGGAAACACCATATATTTT. This gives the protein CASSSGLGNTIYF.

This chain links TRBV28 with TRBJ1-5; D might be TRBD1 (5 bases). V dropped 7 bases and J dropped 5 bases, with 24 bases sitting between them. This CDR3 is built from 17 residues. The germline V gene encodes CDR1 MDHEN and CDR2 SYDVKM. CDR3 coding DNA: TGTGCCAGCACCCCGATCCGGGACGGAGGGTTGTATCAGCCCCAGCATTTT. This codes for CASTPIRDGGLYQPQHF.

The CDR3 reads CASSSGQGAFF. The CDR3 coding sequence is TGTGCCAGCAGCTCGGGACAGGGGGCTTTCTTT. The V gene is TRBV11-2, the J gene TRBJ1-1, with 10 bases identical to TRBD1. The germline gives CDR1 SGHAT, CDR2 FQNNGV. This CDR3 comprises 11 residues. Losses at the gene ends were 4 bases for V and 11 bases for J; bases not matched to a gene: 1.

The chain is built from TRBV19 and TRBJ2-5; D unresolved. Trimming pared 0 bases from V and 5 bases from J, leaving 4 bases between. CDR3 length: 12 amino acids. Germline assignment: CDR1 LNHDA and CDR2 SQIVND (reference sequence). The DNA for the CDR3 is TGTGCCAGTAGTATAGACAGGGAGACCCAGTACTTC. Protein sequence: CASSIDRETQYF.

The J gene is TRBJ2-5, the V gene TRBV12-3 or TRBV12-4; D uncertain. Trimming stripped 4 bases from V and 2 bases from J, with 8 bases between. This CDR3 is built from 13 residues. The CDR3 loop reads CASSSDGQETQYF. CDR3 sequence (DNA): TGTGCCAGCAGTTCCGACGGGCAAGAGACCCAGTACTTC.

This sequence joins TRBV5-6 and TRBJ1-2; D unresolved. V was cut by 0 bases and J by 5 bases, with 14 bases left in between. Germline V CDR1 and CDR2: SGHDT, YYEEEE. The CDR3 covers 15 residues. The CDR3 DNA follows: TGTGCCAGCAGCTTGGAGACCCGGTCATATTATGGCTACACCTTC. Translating gives CASSLETRSYYGYTF. The whole variable domain, filled in from reference TRBV5-6 and TRBJ1-2, reads DAGVTQSPTHLIKTRGQQVTLRCSPKSGHDTVSWYQQALGQGPQFIFQYYEEEERQRGNFPDRFSGHQFPNYSSELNVNALLLGDSALYLCASSLETRSYYGYTFGSGTRLTVV.

The rearrangement uses TRBV18 and TRBJ1-1; TRBD1 matches at 9 bases. CDR3 length: 12 residues. Looked up from germline, CDR1 is KGHSH and CDR2 is LQKENI. The ends lost 5 bases at V and 11 bases at J; junction bases unmatched: 6. The CDR3 sequence: CASSTGTGLAFF. In nucleotides, the CDR3 is TGTGCCAGCTCAACAGGGACAGGGTTGGCTTTCTTT. Supplemented by reference TRBV18 and TRBJ1-1, the full variable domain reads NAGVMQNPRHLVRRRGQEARLRCSPMKGHSHVYWYRQLPEEGLKFMVYLQKENIIDESGMPKERFSAEFPKEGPSILRIQQVVRGDSAAYFCASSTGTGLAFFGQGTRLTVV.

This sequence joins TRBV7-2 and TRBJ2-3; TRBD1 agrees at 9 bases. V lost 0 bases, J lost 3 bases, and 4 bases stayed unmatched. CDR3 size: 16 residues. CDR1 and CDR2 (germline): SGHTA, FQGNSA. CDR3 protein: CASSLAATGGTDTQYF. DNA for the CDR3: TGTGCCAGCAGCTTAGCGGCGACAGGGGGTACAGATACGCAGTATTTT.